This T cell receptor (beta chain) was documented in a study of OX40 agonist ivuxolimab in advanced cancers. Study in general: Age averaged around 54 years (range roughly 20 to 90), and 82.7% were male.

The CDR3 sequence is 14 residues long. Germline CDR1 MDHEN, CDR2 SYDVKM. The V segment lost 6 bases and the J segment 1 base; nucleotides outside the gene matches: 5. Assay: immunoSEQ multiplex PCR; the TCRdb copy retains only in-frame clones and omits some. Among about 13,000 clones listed, over 75% were seen once. The specimen was CD4+ or CD8+ T cells sorted from blood, collected in a trial of the OX40 agonist ivuxolimab. This chain joins TRBV28 and TRBJ1-1; TRBD1 matches 7 bases. The receptor's source is an adult with an advanced solid tumor such as melanoma, head and neck, liver or kidney cancer. CDR3 residues: CASRPQGSNTEAFF. For the CDR3, the DNA is TGTGCCAGCAGGCCACAGGGGTCGAACACTGAAGCTTTCTTT.